The rows below give T cell receptor beta chains drawn from one sample of a study of T-cell reconstitution after alpha-beta-depleted transplantation in children. TCRdb recomputed calls from the PCR reads with MiXCR, one row per CDR3 protein. Counted here are fewer than 550,000 distinct CDR3 sequences, 9.5% to 12% occurring once; the ten biggest clones make up 11% to 15%. Sequenced here: PBMCs, mostly from graft donor cells, sampled 180 days after TCRalphabeta/CD19-depleted stem cell transplant. The receptors originated from a female patient aged 2-15 years who had a stem cell transplant for aplastic anemia, so the T cells may come from the graft donor. Both conserved end residues are part of each CDR3. Each record gives: J gene, CDR3 length, V gene, D gene, clone size, CDR3 protein, CDR3 DNA. A D gene is named only where the DNA matches it firmly. Clone size appears in some rows only: once, few, many, or a class for an expanded clone.

J: TRBJ1-2; length: 12; V: TRBV30; D: -; size: -; CDR3: CAWSPQGYGYTF; DNA: TGTGCCTGGAGTCCACAGGGTTATGGCTACACCTTC
J: TRBJ1-5; length: 14; V: TRBV5-6; D: -; size: many; CDR3: CASSLAAGLQPQHF; DNA: TGTGCCAGCAGCTTGGCGGCAGGGCTACAGCCCCAGCATTTT
J: TRBJ2-3; length: 16; V: TRBV7-2; D: TRBD1; size: few; CDR3: CASSFRDSVATDTQYF; DNA: TGTGCCAGCAGCTTTCGGGACAGCGTCGCCACAGATACGCAGTATTTT
J: TRBJ1-5; length: 15; V: TRBV2; D: -; size: -; CDR3: CASSEETVPNQPQHF; DNA: TGTGCCAGCAGTGAAGAGACGGTCCCTAATCAGCCCCAGCATTTT
J: TRBJ2-7; length: 14; V: TRBV27; D: -; size: few; CDR3: CASHKDWSSYEQYF; DNA: TGTGCCAGTCATAAAGACTGGAGCTCCTACGAGCAGTACTTC
J: TRBJ2-7; length: 16; V: TRBV6-5; D: TRBD2; size: few; CDR3: CASSRQVTSGRTEQYF; DNA: TGTGCCAGCAGCCGCCAAGTAACTAGCGGGCGAACAGAGCAGTACTTC
J: TRBJ1-5; length: 15; V: TRBV7-2; D: -; size: -; CDR3: CASSLYWNSNQPQHF; DNA: TGTGCCAGCAGCTTATACTGGAATAGCAATCAGCCCCAGCATTTT
J: TRBJ2-1; length: 12; V: TRBV20-1; D: -; size: -; CDR3: CSARALRLEQFF; DNA: TGCAGTGCTAGGGCCCTTAGGTTAGAGCAGTTCTTC
J: TRBJ1-6; length: 11; V: TRBV20-1; D: TRBD1; size: few; CDR3: CSASDRGLPHF; DNA: TGCAGTGCAAGCGACAGGGGGCTCCCCCACTTT
J: TRBJ2-1; length: 14; V: TRBV27; D: -; size: few; CDR3: CASRDPGLNNEQFF; DNA: TGTGCCAGCAGAGACCCTGGACTCAACAATGAGCAGTTCTTC
J: TRBJ1-5; length: 15; V: TRBV5-1; D: TRBD1; size: few; CDR3: CASSLGQGAWQPQHF; DNA: TGCGCCAGCAGCCTAGGACAGGGGGCCTGGCAGCCCCAGCATTTT
J: TRBJ2-2; length: 15; V: TRBV7-9; D: -; size: -; CDR3: CASSLSGTHPGELFF; DNA: TGTGCCAGCAGCCTTTCCGGGACTCACCCCGGGGAGCTGTTTTTT
J: TRBJ2-5; length: 13; V: TRBV7-9; D: -; size: few; CDR3: CASSFLTRETQYF; DNA: TGTGCCAGCAGCTTTTTGACTCGGGAGACCCAGTACTTC
J: TRBJ2-1; length: 14; V: TRBV20-1; D: TRBD2; size: few; CDR3: CSAGRVAHYNEQFF; DNA: TGCAGTGCAGGGAGGGTAGCTCACTACAATGAGCAGTTCTTC
J: TRBJ1-3; length: 18; V: TRBV30; D: -; size: -; CDR3: CAWSVRSDIGEPGNTIYF; DNA: TGTGCCTGGAGTGTACGCTCGGACATCGGGGAGCCAGGAAACACCATATATTTT
J: TRBJ2-7; length: 17; V: TRBV6-5; D: -; size: few; CDR3: CASSYSGPSNRPYEQYF; DNA: TGTGCCAGCAGTTACTCGGGTCCGTCGAACAGGCCTTACGAGCAGTACTTC
J: TRBJ2-5; length: 14; V: TRBV23-1; D: TRBD2; size: -; CDR3: CASRQRERGETQYF; DNA: TGCGCCAGCAGACAGCGGGAGAGGGGAGAGACCCAGTACTTC
J: TRBJ1-1; length: 13; V: TRBV15; D: -; size: -; CDR3: CATSHPGGTEAFF; DNA: TGTGCCACCAGCCATCCCGGGGGAACTGAAGCTTTCTTT
J: TRBJ1-2; length: 14; V: TRBV15; D: TRBD1; size: few; CDR3: CATSVGQGRDGYTF; DNA: TGTGCCACCTCCGTTGGACAGGGGAGAGATGGCTACACCTTC
J: TRBJ2-2; length: 15; V: TRBV7-6; D: -; size: -; CDR3: CASSPSGARTGELFF; DNA: TGTGCCAGCAGCCCGTCGGGGGCGCGTACCGGGGAGCTGTTTTTT
J: TRBJ1-3; length: 12; V: TRBV30; D: -; size: few; CDR3: CAWTDSGNTIYF; DNA: TGTGCCTGGACGGACTCTGGAAACACCATATATTTT
J: TRBJ2-5; length: 14; V: TRBV5-1; D: -; size: -; CDR3: CASSRLGRQETQYF; DNA: TGCGCCAGCAGCCGACTAGGGCGACAAGAGACCCAGTACTTC
J: TRBJ2-1; length: 15; V: TRBV5-1; D: TRBD1; size: -; CDR3: CASSWAGTEYNEQFF; DNA: TGCGCCAGCAGCTGGGCCGGGACAGAATACAATGAGCAGTTCTTC
J: TRBJ2-5; length: 16; V: TRBV7-7; D: -; size: -; CDR3: CASSLGFRSGEETQYF; DNA: TGTGCCAGCAGCTTAGGGTTCCGTTCCGGTGAAGAGACCCAGTACTTC
J: TRBJ1-1; length: 14; V: TRBV6-5; D: -; size: few; CDR3: CASSYSRLNTEAFF; DNA: TGTGCCAGCAGTTACTCGAGGCTGAACACTGAAGCTTTCTTT
J: TRBJ2-5; length: 16; V: TRBV7-9; D: TRBD1; size: few; CDR3: CASSPHGQGARETQYF; DNA: TGTGCCAGCAGCCCACACGGGCAGGGGGCAAGGGAGACCCAGTACTTC
J: TRBJ2-3; length: 15; V: TRBV6-5; D: -; size: few; CDR3: CASSYSRAGTDTQYF; DNA: TGTGCCAGCAGTTACTCAAGGGCCGGCACAGATACGCAGTATTTT
J: TRBJ2-2; length: 15; V: TRBV2; D: TRBD1; size: -; CDR3: CASSRTGRGTGELFF; DNA: TGTGCCAGCAGTCGGACAGGGCGAGGCACCGGGGAGCTGTTTTTT
J: TRBJ2-5; length: 16; V: TRBV20-1; D: TRBD2; size: few; CDR3: CSAHPTSGKPKETQYF; DNA: TGCAGTGCGCATCCGACTAGCGGGAAACCAAAAGAGACCCAGTACTTC
J: TRBJ1-3; length: 16; V: TRBV29-1; D: -; size: -; CDR3: CSVVSEPDDSGNTIYF; DNA: TGCAGCGTTGTGTCTGAGCCCGACGACTCTGGAAACACCATATATTTT
J: TRBJ2-1; length: 15; V: TRBV27; D: TRBD2; size: few; CDR3: CASSSGLAEQGEQFF; DNA: TGTGCCAGCAGTTCGGGACTAGCGGAGCAGGGGGAGCAGTTCTTC
J: TRBJ1-2; length: 16; V: TRBV7-9; D: TRBD1; size: few; CDR3: CASSPKGQGGDNGYTF; DNA: TGTGCCAGCAGCCCGAAGGGGCAGGGGGGAGATAATGGCTACACCTTC
J: TRBJ1-1; length: 15; V: TRBV5-1; D: -; size: -; CDR3: CASSLGRGGNTEAFF; DNA: TGCGCCAGCAGCTTGGGCCGCGGGGGGAACACTGAAGCTTTCTTT
J: TRBJ2-3; length: 15; V: TRBV6-5; D: -; size: many; CDR3: CASSYSRRVADTQYF; DNA: TGTGCCAGCAGTTACTCCCGCAGGGTGGCAGATACGCAGTATTTT
J: TRBJ1-2; length: 13; V: TRBV29-1; D: TRBD1; size: -; CDR3: CSVVTGGYYGYTF; DNA: TGCAGCGTTGTGACAGGGGGTTACTATGGCTACACCTTC
J: TRBJ1-2; length: 13; V: TRBV20-1; D: -; size: few; CDR3: CSASGRVNYGYTF; DNA: TGCAGTGCTAGCGGCAGGGTCAACTATGGCTACACCTTC
J: TRBJ2-2; length: 13; V: TRBV29-1; D: -; size: many; CDR3: CSGELGSTGELFF; DNA: TGCAGCGGGGAACTAGGAAGCACCGGGGAGCTGTTTTTT
J: TRBJ1-5; length: 13; V: TRBV12-5; D: -; size: -; CDR3: CASGLATNQPQHF; DNA: TGTGCTAGTGGTTTGGCGACCAATCAGCCCCAGCATTTT
J: TRBJ2-7; length: 14; V: TRBV7-2; D: -; size: -; CDR3: CASSLAQGTYEQYF; DNA: TGTGCCAGCAGCTTAGCGCAAGGGACCTACGAGCAGTACTTC
J: TRBJ2-1; length: 16; V: TRBV29-1; D: TRBD2; size: few; CDR3: CSVDSQLAPMTNEQFF; DNA: TGCAGCGTTGACTCACAACTAGCGCCCATGACGAATGAGCAGTTCTTC
J: TRBJ2-1; length: 14; V: TRBV5-1; D: -; size: many; CDR3: CASSLAVTSNEQFF; DNA: TGCGCCAGCAGCTTGGCCGTCACGAGCAATGAGCAGTTCTTC
J: TRBJ1-5; length: 14; V: TRBV12-3/TRBV12-4; D: -; size: few; CDR3: CASSPIPSDQPQHF; DNA: TGTGCCAGCAGCCCCATCCCTTCCGATCAGCCCCAGCATTTT
J: TRBJ2-5; length: 10; V: TRBV7-8; D: -; size: -; CDR3: CASSSTTQYF; DNA: TGTGCCAGCAGCTCAACGACCCAGTACTTC
J: TRBJ2-7; length: 14; V: TRBV28; D: -; size: -; CDR3: CASTLMGDSYEQYF; DNA: TGTGCCAGCACCTTGATGGGAGACTCCTACGAGCAGTACTTC
J: TRBJ1-2; length: 14; V: TRBV7-2; D: -; size: few; CDR3: CASSLETVNYGYTF; DNA: TGTGCCAGCAGCTTAGAGACAGTTAACTATGGCTACACCTTC
J: TRBJ2-3; length: 15; V: TRBV9; D: -; size: -; CDR3: CASSVAARSPDTQYF; DNA: TGTGCCAGCAGCGTAGCGGCCCGCTCCCCAGATACGCAGTATTTT
J: TRBJ2-5; length: 14; V: TRBV5-1; D: -; size: -; CDR3: CASSADRSQETQYF; DNA: TGCGCCAGCAGCGCGGATCGTTCTCAAGAGACCCAGTACTTC
J: TRBJ2-1; length: 16; V: TRBV29-1; D: TRBD2; size: few; CDR3: CSVEGFSGSLDNEQFF; DNA: TGCAGCGTTGAAGGGTTCAGCGGGAGCCTCGACAATGAGCAGTTCTTC
J: TRBJ1-4; length: 13; V: TRBV4-1; D: -; size: -; CDR3: CASSQGRAEKLFF; DNA: TGCGCCAGCAGCCAAGGGCGGGCAGAAAAACTGTTTTTT
J: TRBJ2-3; length: 18; V: TRBV3-1; D: TRBD2; size: few; CDR3: CASSQLSLSGIGTDTQYF; DNA: TGTGCCAGCAGCCAACTGTCCCTTAGCGGGATCGGCACAGATACGCAGTATTTT
J: TRBJ2-2; length: 15; V: TRBV27; D: -; size: few; CDR3: CASSLRGINTGELFF; DNA: TGTGCCAGCAGTTTAAGGGGGATTAACACCGGGGAGCTGTTTTTT
J: TRBJ1-2; length: 16; V: TRBV29-1; D: -; size: many; CDR3: CSVVKGMGRGNYGYTF; DNA: TGCAGCGTTGTCAAAGGCATGGGAAGGGGAAACTATGGCTACACCTTC